This T cell receptor beta chain was recovered during a study of blood T cell repertoires in COVID-19. Study background: Acute and convalescent COVID-19 samples came from the United States, Italy and Spain.

CDR3 length: 15 amino acids. Trimming cost V 7 bases and J 0 bases; bases outside gene matches: 6. Looked up from germline, CDR1 is MNHEY and CDR2 is SVGAGI. As handled by the study authors: By means of reference gene primer amplification, nucleated cell counts were estimated. Only in-frame clones appear in the TCRdb table, and some are missing; sequencing was by immunoSEQ multiplex PCR. The DNA was the basis for D and trimming; V, J and clone size are from that table. This sample has 200,000 to 250,000 clones; 89% occur once, and the top ten carry about 6%. The table lists this clone with a count of one.

Sequencing used peripheral blood. The clonotype comes from a man in his sixties who had recovered from COVID-19. J is TRBJ2-1 and V is TRBV6-5, with 7 bases fitting TRBD1. The CDR3 here is CASKQQGNSYNEQFF. The CDR3 DNA follows: TGTGCCAGCAAGCAACAGGGGAACTCCTACAATGAGCAGTTCTTC.